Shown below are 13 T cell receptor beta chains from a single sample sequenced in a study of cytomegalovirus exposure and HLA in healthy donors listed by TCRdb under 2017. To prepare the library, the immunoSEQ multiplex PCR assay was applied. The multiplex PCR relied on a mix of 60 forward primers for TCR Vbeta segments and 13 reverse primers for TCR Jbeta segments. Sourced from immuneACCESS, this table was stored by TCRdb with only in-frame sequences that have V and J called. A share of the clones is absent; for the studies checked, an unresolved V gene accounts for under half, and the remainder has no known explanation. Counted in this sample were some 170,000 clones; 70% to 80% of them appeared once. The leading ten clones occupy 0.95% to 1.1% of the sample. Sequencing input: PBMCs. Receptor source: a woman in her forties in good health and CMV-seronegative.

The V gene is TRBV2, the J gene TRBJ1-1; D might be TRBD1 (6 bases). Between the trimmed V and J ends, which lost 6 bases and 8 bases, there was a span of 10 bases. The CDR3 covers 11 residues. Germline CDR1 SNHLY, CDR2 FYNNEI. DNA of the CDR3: TGTGCCAGCAGGGTCACAGGGGAAGCTTTCTTT. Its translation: CASRVTGEAFF.

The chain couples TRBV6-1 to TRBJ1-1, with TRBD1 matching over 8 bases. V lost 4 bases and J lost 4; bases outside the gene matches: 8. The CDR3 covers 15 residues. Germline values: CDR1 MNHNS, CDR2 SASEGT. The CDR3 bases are TGTGCCAGCAGTGCAACAGGGGGGTTCAGCACTGAAGCTTTCTTT. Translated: CASSATGGFSTEAFF.

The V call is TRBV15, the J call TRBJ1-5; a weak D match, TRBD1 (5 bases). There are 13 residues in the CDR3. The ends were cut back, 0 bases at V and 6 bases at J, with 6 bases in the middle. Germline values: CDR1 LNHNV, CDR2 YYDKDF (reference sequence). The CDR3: CATSRDRAQPQHF. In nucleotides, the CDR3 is TGTGCCACCAGCAGAGACAGGGCTCAGCCCCAGCATTTT.

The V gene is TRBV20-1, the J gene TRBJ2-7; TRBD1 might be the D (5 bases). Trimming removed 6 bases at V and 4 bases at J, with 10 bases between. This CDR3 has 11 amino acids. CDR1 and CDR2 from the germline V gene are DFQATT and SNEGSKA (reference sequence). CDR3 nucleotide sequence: TGCAGTGCCCTACAGGAGTACGAGCAGTACTTC. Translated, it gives CSALQEYEQYF.

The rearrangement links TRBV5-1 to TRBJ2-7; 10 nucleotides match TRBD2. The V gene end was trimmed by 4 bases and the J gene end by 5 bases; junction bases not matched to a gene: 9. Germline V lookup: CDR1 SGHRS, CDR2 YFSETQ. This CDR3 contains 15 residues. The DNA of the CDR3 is TGCGCCAGCAGCCTCCTAGCGGGAGTGGCCCACGAGCAGTACTTC. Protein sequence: CASSLLAGVAHEQYF. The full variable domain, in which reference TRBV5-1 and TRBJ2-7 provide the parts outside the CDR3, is KAGVTQTPRYLIKTRGQQVTLSCSPISGHRSVSWYQQTPGQGLQFLFEYFSETQRNKGNFPGRFSGRQFSNSRSEMNVSTLELGDSALYLCASSLLAGVAHEQYFGPGTRLTVT.

The CDR3 nucleotides are TGCAGTGCTAGTTTAGTCTACGAGCAGTACTTC. It codes for CSASLVYEQYF. This chain joins TRBV20-1 and TRBJ2-7; no clear D gene. This CDR3 region has 11 residues. V was clipped by 3 bases and J by 3 bases, with 6 bases between them. Germline CDR1 DFQATT, CDR2 SNEGSKA (reference sequence).

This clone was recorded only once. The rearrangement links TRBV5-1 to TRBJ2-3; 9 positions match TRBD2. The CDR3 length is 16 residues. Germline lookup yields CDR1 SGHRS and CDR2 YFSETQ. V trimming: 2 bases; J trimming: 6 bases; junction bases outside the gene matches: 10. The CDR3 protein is CASSFTVGLASDTQYF. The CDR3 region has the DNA TGCGCCAGCAGCTTCACCGTAGGACTAGCGTCCGATACGCAGTATTTT.

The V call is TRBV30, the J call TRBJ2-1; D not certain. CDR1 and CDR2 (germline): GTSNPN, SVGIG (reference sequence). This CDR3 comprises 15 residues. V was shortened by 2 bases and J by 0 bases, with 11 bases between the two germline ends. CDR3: CAWSLAASSYNEQFF. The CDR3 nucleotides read TGTGCCTGGAGTTTAGCAGCTAGCTCCTACAATGAGCAGTTCTTC.

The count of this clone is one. The CDR3 loop is CASTPTRQGGGYTF. CDR3 sequence (DNA): TGTGCCAGCACCCCAACAAGACAGGGCGGCGGCTACACCTTC. The chain combines TRBV25-1 with TRBJ1-2; 7 bases are a match to TRBD1. This CDR3 region has 14 residues. V lost 7 bases and J lost 8; bases outside the gene matches: 13. Germline V gives CDR1 MGHDK, CDR2 SYGVNS.

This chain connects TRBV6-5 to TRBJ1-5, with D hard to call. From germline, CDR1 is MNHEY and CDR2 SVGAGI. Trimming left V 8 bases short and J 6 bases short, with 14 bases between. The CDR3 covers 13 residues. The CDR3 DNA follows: TGTGCCAGCCGAAGGGAGGGAGGTCAGCCCCAGCATTTT. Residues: CASRREGGQPQHF.

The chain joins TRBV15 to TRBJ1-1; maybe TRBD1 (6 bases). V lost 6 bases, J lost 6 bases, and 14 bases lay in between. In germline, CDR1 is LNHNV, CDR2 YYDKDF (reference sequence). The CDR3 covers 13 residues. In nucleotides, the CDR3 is TGTGCCACCAGTAGGGACATTTTAGCTGAAGCTTTCTTT. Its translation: CATSRDILAEAFF.

The CDR3 bases are TGCGCCAGCAGCTACGGGACAGGGAAAGAGACCCAGTACTTC. Protein: CASSYGTGKETQYF. The chain uses TRBV5-1 and TRBJ2-5; 9 bases match TRBD1. Per germline, CDR1 SGHRS and CDR2 YFSETQ. Germline trimming cut 3 bases from V and 3 bases from J; bases unmatched to any gene: 3. This CDR3 is built from 14 residues. Together with reference TRBV5-1 and TRBJ2-5, the CDR3 gives the full variable domain: KAGVTQTPRYLIKTRGQQVTLSCSPISGHRSVSWYQQTPGQGLQFLFEYFSETQRNKGNFPGRFSGRQFSNSRSEMNVSTLELGDSALYLCASSYGTGKETQYFGPGTRLLVL.

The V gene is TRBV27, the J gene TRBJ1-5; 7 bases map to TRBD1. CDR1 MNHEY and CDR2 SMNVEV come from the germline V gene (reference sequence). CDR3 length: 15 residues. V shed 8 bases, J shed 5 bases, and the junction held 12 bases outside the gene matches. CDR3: CASHKGGQWDQPQHF. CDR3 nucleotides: TGTGCCAGCCATAAAGGGGGACAGTGGGATCAGCCCCAGCATTTT.